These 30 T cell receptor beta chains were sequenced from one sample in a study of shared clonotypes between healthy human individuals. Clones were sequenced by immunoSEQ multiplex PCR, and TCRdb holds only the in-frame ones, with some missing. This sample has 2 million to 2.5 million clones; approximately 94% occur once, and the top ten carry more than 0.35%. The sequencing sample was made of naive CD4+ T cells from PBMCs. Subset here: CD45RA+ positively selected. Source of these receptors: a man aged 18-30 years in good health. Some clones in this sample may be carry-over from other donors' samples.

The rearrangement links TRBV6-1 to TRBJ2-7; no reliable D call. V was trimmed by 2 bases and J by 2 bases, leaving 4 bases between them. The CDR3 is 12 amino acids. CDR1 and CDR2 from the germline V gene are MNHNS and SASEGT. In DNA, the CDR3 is TGTGCCAGCAGTGAATGGGCCTACGAGCAGTACTTC. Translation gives CASSEWAYEQYF.

The CDR3: CASSRSLNTEAFF. CDR3 DNA: TGTGCCAGTAGCCGATCACTGAACACTGAAGCTTTCTTT. The rearrangement joins TRBV19 to TRBJ1-1; D is unresolved. Trimming took off 6 bases at V and 0 bases at J, with 8 bases between the two ends. This CDR3 is built from 13 residues. Germline CDR1 reads LNHDA; CDR2 reads SQIVND (reference sequence).

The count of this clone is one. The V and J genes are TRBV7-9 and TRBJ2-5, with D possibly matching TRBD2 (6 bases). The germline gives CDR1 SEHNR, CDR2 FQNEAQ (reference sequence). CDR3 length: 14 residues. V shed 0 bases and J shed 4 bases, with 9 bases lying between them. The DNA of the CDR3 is TGTGCCAGCAGCTTAGCGGGAGGAGCAGAGACCCAGTACTTC. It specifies CASSLAGGAETQYF.

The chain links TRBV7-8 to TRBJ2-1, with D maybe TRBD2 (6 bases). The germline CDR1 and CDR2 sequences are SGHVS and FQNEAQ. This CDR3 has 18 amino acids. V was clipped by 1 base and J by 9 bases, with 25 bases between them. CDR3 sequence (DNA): TGTGCCAGCAGCTTAGGTTTTTGGGAGGCTAGGAAATTACCTGAGCAGTTCTTC. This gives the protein CASSLGFWEARKLPEQFF.

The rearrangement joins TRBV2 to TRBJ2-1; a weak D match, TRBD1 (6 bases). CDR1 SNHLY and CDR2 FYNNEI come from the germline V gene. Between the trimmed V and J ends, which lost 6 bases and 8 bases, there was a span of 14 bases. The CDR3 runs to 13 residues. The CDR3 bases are TGTGCCAGCAGAACGGACAGACGCGATGAGCAGTTCTTC. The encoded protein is CASRTDRRDEQFF.

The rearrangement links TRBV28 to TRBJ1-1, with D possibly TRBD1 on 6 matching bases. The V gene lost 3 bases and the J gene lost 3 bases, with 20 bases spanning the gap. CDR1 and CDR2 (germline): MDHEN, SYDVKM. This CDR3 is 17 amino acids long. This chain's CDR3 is CASSFGGQIPGDTEAFF. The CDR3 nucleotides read TGTGCCAGCAGTTTTGGTGGACAGATCCCGGGTGACACTGAAGCTTTCTTT.

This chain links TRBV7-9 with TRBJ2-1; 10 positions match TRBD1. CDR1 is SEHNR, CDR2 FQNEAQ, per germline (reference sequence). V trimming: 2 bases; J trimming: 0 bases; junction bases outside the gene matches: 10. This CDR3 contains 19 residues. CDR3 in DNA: TGTGCCAGCAGCTTACGGACAGGGGGGGAGGTTAGCTCCTACAATGAGCAGTTCTTC. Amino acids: CASSLRTGGEVSSYNEQFF. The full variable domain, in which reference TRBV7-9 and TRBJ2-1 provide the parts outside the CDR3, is DTGVSQNPRHKITKRGQNVTFRCDPISEHNRLYWYRQTLGQGPEFLTYFQNEAQLEKSRLLSDRFSAERPKGSFSTLEIQRTEQGDSAMYLCASSLRTGGEVSSYNEQFFGPGTRLTVL.

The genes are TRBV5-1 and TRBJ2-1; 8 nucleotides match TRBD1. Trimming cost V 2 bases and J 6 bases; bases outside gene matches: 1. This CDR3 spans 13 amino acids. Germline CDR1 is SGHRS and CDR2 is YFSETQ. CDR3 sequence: CASSFGTGNEQFF. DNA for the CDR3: TGCGCCAGCAGCTTTGGGACAGGCAATGAGCAGTTCTTC.

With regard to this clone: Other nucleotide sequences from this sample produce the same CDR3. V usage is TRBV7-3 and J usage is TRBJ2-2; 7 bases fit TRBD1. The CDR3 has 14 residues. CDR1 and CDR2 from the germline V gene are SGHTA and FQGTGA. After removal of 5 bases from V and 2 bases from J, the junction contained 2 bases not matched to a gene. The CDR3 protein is CASSRQGNTGELFF. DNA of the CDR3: TGTGCCAGCAGCCGACAGGGAAACACCGGGGAGCTGTTTTTT.

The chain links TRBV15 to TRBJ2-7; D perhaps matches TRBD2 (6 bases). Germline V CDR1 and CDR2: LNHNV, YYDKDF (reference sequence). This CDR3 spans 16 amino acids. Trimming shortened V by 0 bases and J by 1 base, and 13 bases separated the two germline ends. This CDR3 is CATSRDPPSDSYEQYF. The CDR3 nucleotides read TGTGCCACCAGCAGAGATCCCCCTAGCGATTCCTACGAGCAGTACTTC.

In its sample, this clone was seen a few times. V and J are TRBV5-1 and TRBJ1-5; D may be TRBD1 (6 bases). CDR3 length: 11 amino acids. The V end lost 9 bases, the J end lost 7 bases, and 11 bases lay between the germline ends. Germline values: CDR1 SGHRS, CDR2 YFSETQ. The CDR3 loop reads CATGGCQPQHF. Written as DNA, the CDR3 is TGCGCCACGGGGGGCTGCCAGCCCCAGCATTTT. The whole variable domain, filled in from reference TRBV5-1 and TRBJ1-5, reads KAGVTQTPRYLIKTRGQQVTLSCSPISGHRSVSWYQQTPGQGLQFLFEYFSETQRNKGNFPGRFSGRQFSNSRSEMNVSTLELGDSALYLCATGGCQPQHFGDGTRLSIL.

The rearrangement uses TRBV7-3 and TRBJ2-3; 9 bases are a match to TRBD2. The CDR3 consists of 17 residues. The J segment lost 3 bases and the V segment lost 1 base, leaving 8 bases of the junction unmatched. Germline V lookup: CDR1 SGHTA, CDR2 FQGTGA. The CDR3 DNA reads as TGTGCCAGCAGCTTAATGAGCGGCGGGAGGGCGACAGATACGCAGTATTTT. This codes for CASSLMSGGRATDTQYF.

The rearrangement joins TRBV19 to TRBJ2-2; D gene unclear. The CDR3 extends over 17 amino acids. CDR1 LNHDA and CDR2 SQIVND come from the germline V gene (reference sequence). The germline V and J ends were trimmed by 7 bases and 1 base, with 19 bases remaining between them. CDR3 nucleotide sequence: TGTGCCAGTAAAGCCGCGACAAAGACGCGGAACACCGGGGAGCTGTTTTTT. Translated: CASKAATKTRNTGELFF.

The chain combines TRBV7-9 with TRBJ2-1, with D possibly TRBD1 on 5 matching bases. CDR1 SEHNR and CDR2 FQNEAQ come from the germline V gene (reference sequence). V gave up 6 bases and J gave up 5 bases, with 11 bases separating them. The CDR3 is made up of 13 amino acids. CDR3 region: CASSPETDNEQFF. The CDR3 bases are TGTGCCAGCAGTCCCGAGACAGACAATGAGCAGTTCTTC.

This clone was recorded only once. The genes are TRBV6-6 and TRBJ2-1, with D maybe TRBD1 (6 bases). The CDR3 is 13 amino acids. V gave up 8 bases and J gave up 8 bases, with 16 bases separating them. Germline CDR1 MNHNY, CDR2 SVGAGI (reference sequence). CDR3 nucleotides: TGTGCCAGCCGACCGCCAAACAGGGATGAGCAGTTCTTC. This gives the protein CASRPPNRDEQFF.

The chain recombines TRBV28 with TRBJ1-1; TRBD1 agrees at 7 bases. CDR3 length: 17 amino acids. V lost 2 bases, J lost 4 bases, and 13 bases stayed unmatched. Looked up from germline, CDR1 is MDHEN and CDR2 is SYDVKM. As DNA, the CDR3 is TGTGCCAGCAGTTTAGGGAGGACAGGAGCTCGTAGCACTGAAGCTTTCTTT. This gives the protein CASSLGRTGARSTEAFF.

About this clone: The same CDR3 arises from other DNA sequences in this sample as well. The CDR3 here is CASSEGGETQYF. As DNA, the CDR3 is TGCGCCAGCAGTGAAGGCGGAGAGACCCAGTACTTC. The J gene is TRBJ2-5, the V gene TRBV10-1; no clear D gene. Looked up from germline, CDR1 is WNHNN and CDR2 is SYGVQD (reference sequence). This CDR3 is built from 12 residues. V gave up 3 bases and J gave up 4 bases, with 6 bases separating them.

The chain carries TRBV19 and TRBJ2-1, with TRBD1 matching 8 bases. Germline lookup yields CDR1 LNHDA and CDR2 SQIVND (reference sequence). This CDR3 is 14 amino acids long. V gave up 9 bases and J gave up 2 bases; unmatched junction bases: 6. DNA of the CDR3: TGTGCCAGCGTCCAGACAGGGGCCTACAATGAGCAGTTCTTC. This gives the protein CASVQTGAYNEQFF.

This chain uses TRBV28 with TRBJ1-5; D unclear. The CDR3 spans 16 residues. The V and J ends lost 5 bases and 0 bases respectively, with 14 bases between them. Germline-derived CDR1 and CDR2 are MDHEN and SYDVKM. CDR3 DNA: TGTGCCAGCAGTCCGCCCTGGGGTTATAGCAATCAGCCCCAGCATTTT. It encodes CASSPPWGYSNQPQHF.

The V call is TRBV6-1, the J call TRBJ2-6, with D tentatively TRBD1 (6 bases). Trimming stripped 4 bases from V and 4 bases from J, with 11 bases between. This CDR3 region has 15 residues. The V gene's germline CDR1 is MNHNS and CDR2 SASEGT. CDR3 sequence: CASSADRSGANVLTF. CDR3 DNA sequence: TGTGCCAGCAGTGCAGACAGGTCCGGGGCCAACGTCCTGACTTTC.

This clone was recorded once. The CDR3 loop is CASSKARECPDTGELFF. The DNA for the CDR3 is TGTGCCAGCAGCAAAGCGCGAGAATGCCCGGACACCGGGGAGCTGTTTTTT. The rearrangement uses TRBV21-1 and TRBJ2-2; TRBD2, the table's D call, was not compared with the DNA. TRBV21-1 is described as a pseudogene. This CDR3 region has 17 residues.

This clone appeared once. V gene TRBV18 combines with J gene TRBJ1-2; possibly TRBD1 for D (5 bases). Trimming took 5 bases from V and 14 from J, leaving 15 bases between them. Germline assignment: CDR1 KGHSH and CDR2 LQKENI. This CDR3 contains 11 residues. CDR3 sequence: CASSSGTAKTF. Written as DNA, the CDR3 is TGTGCCAGCTCATCAGGGACGGCGAAAACCTTC.

The CDR3 DNA reads TGTGCCAGCAGTGACCAATCGACTAGCGGGAGTGACGAGCAGTACTTC. Its translation: CASSDQSTSGSDEQYF. The chain carries TRBV7-2 and TRBJ2-7; the match to TRBD2 covers 12 bases. The length of the CDR3 is 16 residues. Looked up from germline, CDR1 is SGHTA and CDR2 is FQGNSA. V lost 6 bases and J lost 5; bases outside the gene matches: 11.

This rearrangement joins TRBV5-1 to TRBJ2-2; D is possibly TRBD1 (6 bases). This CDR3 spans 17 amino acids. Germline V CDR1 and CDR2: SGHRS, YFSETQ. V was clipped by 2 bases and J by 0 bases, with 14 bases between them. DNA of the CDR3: TGCGCCAGCAGCTTCGGCGAACAGGGACCGAACACCGGGGAGCTGTTTTTT. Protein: CASSFGEQGPNTGELFF.

The CDR3 DNA reads TGTGCCAGCAGCGCGGGGGGCAGGAACACCGGGGAGCTGTTTTTT. Its protein product is CASSAGGRNTGELFF. V and J are TRBV11-3 and TRBJ2-2; 8 nucleotides match TRBD2. Germline V CDR1 and CDR2: SGHNT, YENEEA. J lost 1 base, V lost 5 bases, and 3 bases had no gene match. CDR3 size: 15 residues.

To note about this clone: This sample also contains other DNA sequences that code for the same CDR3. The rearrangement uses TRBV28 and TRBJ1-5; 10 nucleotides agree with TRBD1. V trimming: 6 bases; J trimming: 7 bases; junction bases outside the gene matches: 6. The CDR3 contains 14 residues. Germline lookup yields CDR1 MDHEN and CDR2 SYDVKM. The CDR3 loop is CASSRQGARQPQHF. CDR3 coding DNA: TGTGCCAGCAGCCGACAGGGGGCAAGACAGCCCCAGCATTTT. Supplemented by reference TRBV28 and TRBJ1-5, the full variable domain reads DVKVTQSSRYLVKRTGEKVFLECVQDMDHENMFWYRQDPGLGLRLIYFSYDVKMKEKGDIPEGYSVSREKKERFSLILESASTNQTSMYLCASSRQGARQPQHFGDGTRLSIL.

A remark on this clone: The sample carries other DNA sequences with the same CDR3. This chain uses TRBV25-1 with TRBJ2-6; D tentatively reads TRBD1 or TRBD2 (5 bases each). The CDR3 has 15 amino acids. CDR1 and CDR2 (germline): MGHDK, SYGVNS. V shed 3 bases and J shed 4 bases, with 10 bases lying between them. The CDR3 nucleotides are TGTGCCAGCAGTGACCGAGGGGCCGGGGCCAACGTCCTGACTTTC. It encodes CASSDRGAGANVLTF.

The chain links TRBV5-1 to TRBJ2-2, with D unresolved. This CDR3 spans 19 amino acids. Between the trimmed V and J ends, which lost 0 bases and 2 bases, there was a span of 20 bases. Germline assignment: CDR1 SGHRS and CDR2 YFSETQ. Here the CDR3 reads CASSLAAAISGPNTGELFF. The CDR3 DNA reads TGCGCCAGCAGCTTGGCTGCAGCCATCTCCGGACCCAACACCGGGGAGCTGTTTTTT.

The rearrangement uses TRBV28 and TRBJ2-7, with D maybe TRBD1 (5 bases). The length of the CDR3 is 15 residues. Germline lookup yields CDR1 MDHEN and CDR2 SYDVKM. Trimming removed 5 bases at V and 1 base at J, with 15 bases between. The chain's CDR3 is CASSRAGDRSYEQYF. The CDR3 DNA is TGTGCCAGCAGTCGGGCAGGTGACAGATCCTACGAGCAGTACTTC.

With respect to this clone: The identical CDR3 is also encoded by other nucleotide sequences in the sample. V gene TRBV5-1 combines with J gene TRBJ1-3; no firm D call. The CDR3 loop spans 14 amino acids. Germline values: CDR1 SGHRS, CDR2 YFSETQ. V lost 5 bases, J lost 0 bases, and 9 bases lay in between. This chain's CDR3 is CASSSLGSGNTIYF. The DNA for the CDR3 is TGCGCCAGCAGTTCTCTAGGCTCTGGAAACACCATATATTTT. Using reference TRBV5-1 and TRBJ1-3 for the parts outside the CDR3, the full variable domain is KAGVTQTPRYLIKTRGQQVTLSCSPISGHRSVSWYQQTPGQGLQFLFEYFSETQRNKGNFPGRFSGRQFSNSRSEMNVSTLELGDSALYLCASSSLGSGNTIYFGEGSWLTVV.